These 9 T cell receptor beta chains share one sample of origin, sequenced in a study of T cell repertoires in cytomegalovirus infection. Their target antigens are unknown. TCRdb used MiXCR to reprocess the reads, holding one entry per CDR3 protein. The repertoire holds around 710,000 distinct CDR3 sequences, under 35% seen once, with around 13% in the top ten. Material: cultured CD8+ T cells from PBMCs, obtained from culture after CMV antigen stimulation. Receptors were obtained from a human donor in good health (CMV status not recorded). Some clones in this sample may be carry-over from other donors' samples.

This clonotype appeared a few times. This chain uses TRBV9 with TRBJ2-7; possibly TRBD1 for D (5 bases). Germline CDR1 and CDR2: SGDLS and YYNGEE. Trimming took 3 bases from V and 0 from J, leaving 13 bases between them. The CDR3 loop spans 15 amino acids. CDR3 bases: TGTGCCAGCAGCGATGGGGCCTCGAGCTCCTACGAGCAGTACTTC. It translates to CASSDGASSSYEQYF.

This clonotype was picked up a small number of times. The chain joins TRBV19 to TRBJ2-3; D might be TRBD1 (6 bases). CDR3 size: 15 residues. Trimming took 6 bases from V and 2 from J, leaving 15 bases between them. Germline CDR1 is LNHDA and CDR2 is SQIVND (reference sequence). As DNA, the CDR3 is TGTGCCAGTAGCGTCGGACAGTTTATCACAGATACGCAGTATTTT. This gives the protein CASSVGQFITDTQYF. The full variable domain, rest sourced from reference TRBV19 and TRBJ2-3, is DGGITQSPKYLFRKEGQNVTLSCEQNLNHDAMYWYRQDPGQGLRLIYYSQIVNDFQKGDIAEGYSVSREKKESFPLTVTSAQKNPTAFYLCASSVGQFITDTQYFGPGTRLTVL.

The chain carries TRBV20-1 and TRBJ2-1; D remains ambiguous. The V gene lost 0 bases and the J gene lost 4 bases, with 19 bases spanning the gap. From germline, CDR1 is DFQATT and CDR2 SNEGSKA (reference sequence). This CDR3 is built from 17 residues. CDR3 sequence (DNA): TGCAGTGCTAGAGATTCCCTAGTCGCGATACCTTACAATGAGCAGTTCTTC. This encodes CSARDSLVAIPYNEQFF.

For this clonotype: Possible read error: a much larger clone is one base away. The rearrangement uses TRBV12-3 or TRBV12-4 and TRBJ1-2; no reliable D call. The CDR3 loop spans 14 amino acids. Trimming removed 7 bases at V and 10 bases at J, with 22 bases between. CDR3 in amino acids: CASTRTVRVDDYTF. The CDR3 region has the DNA TGTGCCAGCACCCGAACAGTACGTGTAGATGACTACACCTTC.

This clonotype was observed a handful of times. The CDR3 DNA follows: TGTGCCAGCAGTTTCTCCAGGGGTCCTGGCACTGAAGCTTTCTTT. Its translation: CASSFSRGPGTEAFF. This chain connects TRBV6-5 to TRBJ1-1; D perhaps matches TRBD1 (6 bases). V was trimmed by 4 bases and J by 4 bases, leaving 16 bases between them. Per the germline V gene, CDR1 is MNHEY and CDR2 is SVGAGI. This CDR3 has 15 amino acids.

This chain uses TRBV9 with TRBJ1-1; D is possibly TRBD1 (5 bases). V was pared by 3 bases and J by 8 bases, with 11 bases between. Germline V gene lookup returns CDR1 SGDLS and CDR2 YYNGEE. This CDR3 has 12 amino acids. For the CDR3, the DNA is TGTGCCAGCAGCGGGCAGGGTGCAGAAGCTTTCTTT. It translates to CASSGQGAEAFF. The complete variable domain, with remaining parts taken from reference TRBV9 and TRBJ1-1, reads DSGVTQTPKHLITATGQRVTLRCSPRSGDLSVYWYQQSLDQGLQFLIQYYNGEERAKGNILERFSAQQFPDLHSELNLSSLELGDSALYFCASSGQGAEAFFGQGTRLTVV.

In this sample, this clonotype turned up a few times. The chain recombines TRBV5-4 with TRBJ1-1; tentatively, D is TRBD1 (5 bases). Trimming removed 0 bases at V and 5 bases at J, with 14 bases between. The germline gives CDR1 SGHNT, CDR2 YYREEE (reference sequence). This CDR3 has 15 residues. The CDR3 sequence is CASSLAKGTGTEAFF. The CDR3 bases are TGTGCCAGCAGCTTGGCCAAGGGGACGGGAACTGAAGCTTTCTTT.

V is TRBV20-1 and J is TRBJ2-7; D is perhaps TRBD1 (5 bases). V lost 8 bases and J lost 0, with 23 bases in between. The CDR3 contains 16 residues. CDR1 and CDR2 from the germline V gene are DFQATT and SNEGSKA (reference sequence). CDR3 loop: CSPAGASLSSSYEQYV. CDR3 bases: TGCAGTCCTGCTGGGGCTAGTCTTTCCAGCTCCTACGAGCAGTACGTC.

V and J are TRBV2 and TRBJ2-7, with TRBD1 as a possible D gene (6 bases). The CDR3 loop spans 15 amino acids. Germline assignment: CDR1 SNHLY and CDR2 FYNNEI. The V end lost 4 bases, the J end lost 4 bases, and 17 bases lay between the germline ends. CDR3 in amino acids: CASSAMTGGRYEQYF. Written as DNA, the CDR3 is TGTGCCAGCAGTGCCATGACAGGTGGGCGGTACGAGCAGTACTTC.